The following is a T cell receptor beta chain sequence with its context. As yet, its antigen is unknown. The CDR3 contains 16 residues. Assay used: immunoSEQ multiplex PCR; TCRdb lists only in-frame clones, some missing. Here the sample spans fewer than 35,000 clones, more than 80% being singletons. This specimen comes from a study of regulatory and conventional T cells in RAG deficiency. Study-wide results and limits: Omenn CD25-high CD127-low cells may be activated cells, not true Tregs. Shannon entropy fell and Simpson indices rose in RAG-deficient patients. Other subsets showed about 10-fold reductions, but Treg unique TCR beta sequences fell about 100-fold in these patients.

The sample was also reused in another study, on regulatory T cells. That work contributes: Amplification used 52 TRBV primers and 13 TRBJ primers. In patients, unique TRB V-J pairs were restricted and V/J usage skewed, especially in Tregs.

The sequence derives from a human donor in good health. The source material was CD8+ T cells sorted from blood. The chain carries TRBV21-1 and TRBJ1-2; TRBD1 is the table's D call, not checked against the DNA. TRBV21-1 is labeled a pseudogene. The CDR3 here is CASSARTGGDNYGYTF. In nucleotides, the CDR3 is TGTGCCAGCAGCGCCCGGACAGGGGGAGATAACTATGGCTACACCTTC.